This T cell receptor beta chain came from a study of blood T cell repertoires in COVID-19. Study context: Samples came from the United States, Italy and Spain, spanning acute and convalescent COVID-19. Sample material is recorded as cDNA or gDNA derived from T cells, B-cell-depleted T cells, or PBMCs.

The germline V gene has CDR1 GTSNPN and CDR2 SVGIG (reference sequence). The CDR3 is 15 residues long. With 1 base removed from V and 7 bases from J, the gap between germline ends came to 16 bases. In the original workflow: Reference gene primer amplification yielded estimated nucleated cell counts. Profiled with immunoSEQ multiplex PCR; TCRdb holds only in-frame clones, not every one. From that table come the V and J calls and clone size; the DNA was used to work out D and trimming. The sample shows about 47,000 clones, about four fifths of them seen only once. This TCR came from a man between 45 and 60 years old with acute or convalescent COVID-19. Sequencing was done on a sample of peripheral blood. The chain employs TRBV30 and TRBJ1-4, with D maybe TRBD1 (6 bases). CDR3 in amino acids: CAWSGSGWGREKLFF. The CDR3 coding sequence is TGTGCCTGGAGTGGCTCCGGGTGGGGGCGTGAAAAACTGTTTTTT.